A single sample gave rise to the 20 T cell receptor beta chains below, sequenced in a study of shared clonotypes between healthy human individuals. Measured with immunoSEQ multiplex PCR; TCRdb has only the in-frame clones, and not every one. The repertoire holds roughly 720,000 clones, with roughly 87% as singletons. What was sequenced was memory CD8+ T cells from PBMCs. Noted subset: CD45RO+ cells pooled with CCR7-negative TemRA cells. The receptors stem from a man younger than 30 in good health. Some clones in this sample may be carry-over from other donors' samples.

The rearrangement links TRBV7-2 to TRBJ2-3; weak D call: TRBD2 (5 bases). From germline, CDR1 is SGHTA and CDR2 FQGNSA. V was clipped by 4 bases and J by 3 bases, with 14 bases between them. CDR3 size: 15 residues. The CDR3 region is CASSWESSLTDTQYF. The CDR3 DNA reads TGTGCCAGCAGCTGGGAGTCGAGTTTGACAGATACGCAGTATTTT.

The J gene is TRBJ2-3, the V gene TRBV9; TRBD2 matches 7 bases. CDR3 length: 13 amino acids. Germline V gene data show CDR1 as SGDLS and CDR2 as YYNGEE. The junction had 5 bases not matched to a gene; V was cut back by 3 bases and J by 7 bases. The CDR3 nucleotides are TGTGCCAGCAGCGCGGGGGGAGGATATACGCAGTATTTT. Its protein is CASSAGGGYTQYF.

DNA for the CDR3: TGTGCCAGCAGCGGGGGTTTTGGCACAGATACGCAGTATTTT. It translates to CASSGGFGTDTQYF. The rearrangement joins TRBV7-3 to TRBJ2-3, with D perhaps assigned TRBD1 or TRBD2 (5 bases each). The ends were cut back, 5 bases at V and 1 base at J, with 10 bases in the middle. CDR3 length: 14 amino acids. The germline CDR1 and CDR2 sequences are SGHTA and FQGTGA.

The V call is TRBV7-8, the J call TRBJ2-2; D remains ambiguous. CDR1 and CDR2 (germline): SGHVS, FQNEAQ. CDR3 length equals 11 residues. V gave up 10 bases and J gave up 7 bases, with 10 bases separating them. The CDR3 nucleotides read TGTGCCACCGCCGTGAGCGGGGAGCTGTTTTTT. Translated: CATAVSGELFF.

The rearrangement links TRBV28 to TRBJ1-1; D not resolved. The CDR3 extends over 14 amino acids. V was shortened by 2 bases and J by 7 bases, with 14 bases between the two germline ends. Germline CDR1 reads MDHEN; CDR2 reads SYDVKM. As DNA, the CDR3 is TGTGCCAGCAGTTTAAAGGGTCCGGTCGGTGAAGCTTTCTTT. Translated, it gives CASSLKGPVGEAFF. Together with reference TRBV28 and TRBJ1-1, the CDR3 gives the full variable domain: DVKVTQSSRYLVKRTGEKVFLECVQDMDHENMFWYRQDPGLGLRLIYFSYDVKMKEKGDIPEGYSVSREKKERFSLILESASTNQTSMYLCASSLKGPVGEAFFGQGTRLTVV.

The chain is built from TRBV28 and TRBJ2-7, with D unresolved. This CDR3 spans 12 amino acids. Between the trimmed V and J ends, which lost 3 bases and 6 bases, there was a span of 9 bases. Germline values: CDR1 MDHEN, CDR2 SYDVKM. The CDR3 DNA follows: TGTGCCAGCAGTTTCGGTGGTCGCGAGCAGTACTTC. This translates into CASSFGGREQYF.

V gene TRBV6-1 combines with J gene TRBJ1-1, with D perhaps TRBD1 (6 bases). CDR3 size: 16 residues. Germline loops: CDR1 MNHNS, CDR2 SASEGT. Trimming cost V 2 bases and J 3 bases, with 16 bases left between them. This chain's CDR3 is CASSEHQGNPYTEAFF. CDR3 in DNA: TGTGCCAGCAGTGAACATCAGGGGAACCCGTACACTGAAGCTTTCTTT.

V and J are TRBV13 and TRBJ2-7; 9 bases match TRBD1. The CDR3 spans 15 residues. The V and J ends lost 4 bases and 1 base, in that order; junction bases with no gene match: 5. Germline CDR1 reads PRHDT; CDR2 reads FYEKMQ (reference sequence). The CDR3 spells CASSYPGQGSYEQYF. The CDR3 DNA follows: TGTGCCAGCAGCTACCCGGGACAGGGTTCCTACGAGCAGTACTTC. Filled out from reference TRBV13 and TRBJ2-7, the complete variable domain reads AAGVIQSPRHLIKEKRETATLKCYPIPRHDTVYWYQQGPGQDPQFLISFYEKMQSDKGSIPDRFSAQQFSDYHSELNMSSLELGDSALYFCASSYPGQGSYEQYFGPGTRLTVT.

The chain couples TRBV28 to TRBJ1-1; possibly TRBD1 for D (5 bases). The CDR3 spans 15 residues. V lost 5 bases, J lost 6 bases, and 19 bases lay in between. Germline lookup yields CDR1 MDHEN and CDR2 SYDVKM. The CDR3 reads CASSPPSTTGPEAFF. CDR3 DNA: TGTGCCAGCAGTCCCCCGTCGACAACGGGGCCTGAAGCTTTCTTT.

V is TRBV7-9 and J is TRBJ1-2; D call uncertain. Germline V CDR1 and CDR2: SEHNR, FQNEAQ (reference sequence). This CDR3 comprises 14 residues. Trimming removed 1 base from V and 4 bases from J, with 10 bases in between. Here the CDR3 reads CASSLEGSFYGYTF. CDR3 nucleotides: TGTGCCAGCAGCTTAGAGGGCAGCTTCTATGGCTACACCTTC.

In this sample, this clone turned up once. The chain links TRBV9 to TRBJ2-5, with D maybe TRBD2 (6 bases). The length of the CDR3 is 15 residues. Trimming took off 3 bases at V and 5 bases at J, with 17 bases between the two ends. CDR1 and CDR2 from the germline V gene are SGDLS and YYNGEE. In DNA form, the CDR3 reads TGTGCCAGCAGCGCTCACGGGGGTGGTTCGGAGACCCAGTACTTC. Its translation: CASSAHGGGSETQYF.

The V call is TRBV19, the J call TRBJ2-1; D gene unclear. The CDR3 consists of 13 residues. V lost 2 bases to trimming and J lost 8 bases, with 10 bases between them. Germline lookup yields CDR1 LNHDA and CDR2 SQIVND (reference sequence). CDR3 in amino acids: CASSIFGRHEQFF. The CDR3 DNA follows: TGTGCCAGTAGTATATTTGGGCGTCATGAGCAGTTCTTC.

This chain connects TRBV7-3 to TRBJ2-2, with TRBD1 matching over 9 bases. Per germline, CDR1 SGHTA and CDR2 FQGTGA. The CDR3 has 16 amino acids. The V and J ends lost 2 bases and 6 bases, in that order; junction bases with no gene match: 7. The DNA of the CDR3 is TGTGCCAGCAGCTTAGTTAACAGGGGGCGCTCCGGGGAGCTGTTTTTT. Protein: CASSLVNRGRSGELFF.

The chain is built from TRBV7-2 and TRBJ2-7, with D possibly being TRBD1 (6 bases). The CDR3 has 14 amino acids. V was cut by 3 bases and J by 0 bases, with 9 bases left in between. Germline V gives CDR1 SGHTA, CDR2 FQGNSA. CDR3 in DNA: TGTGCCAGCAGCTTGACAGGATTCTCCTACGAGCAGTACTTC. Translated, it gives CASSLTGFSYEQYF.

This chain connects TRBV7-8 to TRBJ1-5, with TRBD1 as a possible D gene (6 bases). The V end lost 5 bases, the J end lost 9 bases, and 11 bases lay between the germline ends. The germline gives CDR1 SGHVS, CDR2 FQNEAQ. There are 12 residues in the CDR3. The CDR3 nucleotides are TGTGCCAGCAGCGAACAGGGATCGCCCCAGCATTTT. Its translation: CASSEQGSPQHF.

DNA for the CDR3: TGTGCCAGCAGTTTCAGACAGGGGGTTAACTACGAGCAGTACTTC. Its protein is CASSFRQGVNYEQYF. The rearrangement joins TRBV28 to TRBJ2-7; 9 bases match TRBD1. CDR1 and CDR2 from the germline V gene are MDHEN and SYDVKM. This CDR3 spans 15 amino acids. V trimming: 3 bases; J trimming: 3 bases; junction bases outside the gene matches: 6.

As for this clone: The junction shows a germline mismatch at one end, possibly a read error. The chain links TRBV7-3 to TRBJ2-1; TRBD2 agrees at 12 bases. Germline-derived CDR1 and CDR2 are SGHTA and FQGTGA. This CDR3 contains 16 residues. DNA for the CDR3: TGTGCCAGCAGCTCCTCTAGCGGGAGGGCCTACGATGAGCAGTTCTTC. Its translation: CASSSSSGRAYDEQFF.

The J gene is TRBJ2-1, the V gene TRBV28; D unclear. This CDR3 has 14 amino acids. Deletions cut 2 bases from V and 0 bases from J, with 5 bases between. CDR1 is MDHEN, CDR2 SYDVKM, per germline. This CDR3 is CASSLTYSYNEQFF. The CDR3 DNA is TGTGCCAGCAGTTTAACATACTCCTACAATGAGCAGTTCTTC. The full variable domain, rest sourced from reference TRBV28 and TRBJ2-1, is DVKVTQSSRYLVKRTGEKVFLECVQDMDHENMFWYRQDPGLGLRLIYFSYDVKMKEKGDIPEGYSVSREKKERFSLILESASTNQTSMYLCASSLTYSYNEQFFGPGTRLTVL.

This clone has only a few counts. The rearrangement links TRBV7-3 to TRBJ2-7; 8 bases are a match to TRBD2. With V trimmed by 5 bases and J by 2 bases, 11 bases remained unmatched. The CDR3 is 16 amino acids. Germline V gene data show CDR1 as SGHTA and CDR2 as FQGTGA. CDR3 amino acids: CASSLGGAGGTYEQYF. CDR3 sequence (DNA): TGTGCCAGCAGCCTTGGGGGCGCGGGAGGCACCTACGAGCAGTACTTC.

The chain joins TRBV9 to TRBJ1-2; D is undetermined. Germline V gene data show CDR1 as SGDLS and CDR2 as YYNGEE. V gave up 0 bases and J gave up 6 bases, with 9 bases separating them. The CDR3 is 13 residues long. The CDR3 is CASSVATMDGYTF. CDR3 coding DNA: TGTGCCAGCAGCGTAGCTACTATGGATGGCTACACCTTC.